The present entry profiles one T cell receptor beta chain with its context. The germline V and J ends were trimmed by 6 bases and 2 bases, with 5 bases remaining between them. Germline V gene lookup returns CDR1 MNHEY and CDR2 SVGEGT. The CDR3 is 11 residues long. This entry is derived from a study of early T cells in non-severe SARS-CoV-2 infection. One entry per CDR3 protein results from TCRdb running MiXCR on the 5' RACE reads. Found here are tens of thousands of distinct CDR3 sequences, roughly a tenth of them singletons; the top ten hold under 5%. The sample comprised whole blood. This TCR came from an adult who was a healthcare worker with PCR-confirmed SARS-CoV-2 infection or an uninfected control (not recorded which). The chain links TRBV6-2 or TRBV6-3 to TRBJ2-7, with D unclear. CDR3 protein: CASSYTYEQYF. The CDR3 DNA is TGTGCCAGCAGCTACACCTACGAGCAGTACTTC.